Below are 28 T cell receptor beta chains sequenced from a single sample in a study of monozygotic twins with inflammatory bowel disease. After re-calling the 5' RACE reads, TCRdb lists one entry per CDR3 protein, DNA absent. The record lists some 330,000 distinct CDR3 sequences, of which the ten most abundant hold approximately 5.9%. The sequencing sample was made of blood. The receptors come from a human donor with ulcerative colitis or Crohn's disease, or a healthy co-twin of an affected twin (not recorded which).

The genes are TRBV12-3 or TRBV12-4 and TRBJ2-7; absent DNA, TCRdb's TRBD2 call cannot be checked. The CDR3 covers 15 residues. CDR3 sequence reads: CASSLSLGLVGEQYF.

The chain employs TRBV3-1 and TRBJ1-6. This CDR3 spans 15 amino acids. Germline V CDR1 and CDR2: LGHDT, YNNKEL (reference sequence). The CDR3 here is CASSRFTADGSPLHF.

This chain uses TRBV18 with TRBJ2-7; TCRdb returns TRBD1, unconfirmable since there is no DNA. Germline assignment: CDR1 KGHSH and CDR2 LQKENI. The CDR3 spans 15 residues. CDR3 sequence reads: CASSKQGTSSYEQYF.

The chain employs TRBV20-1 and TRBJ2-7; TCRdb reports TRBD2, a call that lacks DNA to check it against. This CDR3 region has 12 residues. Germline V gene data show CDR1 as DFQATT and CDR2 as SNEGSKA (reference sequence). This chain's CDR3 is CSAVGGVWEQYF.

The chain links TRBV7-2 to TRBJ2-7. The CDR3 is made up of 13 amino acids. Looked up from germline, CDR1 is SGHTA and CDR2 is FQGNSA. The CDR3 loop is CASSFDRINEQYF.

V and J are TRBV10-3 and TRBJ2-3. Germline V gene sequence: CDR1 ENHRY, CDR2 SYGVKD. The CDR3 length is 11 residues. Here the CDR3 reads CAISVADTQYF.

The chain joins TRBV29-1 to TRBJ2-1; TCRdb designates TRBD2, a call that cannot be tested without DNA. Germline V gene sequence: CDR1 SQVTM, CDR2 ANQGSEA. There are 16 residues in the CDR3. The CDR3: CSVDRGSGSAYNEQFF.

This sequence joins TRBV3-1 and TRBJ2-1; TCRdb outputs TRBD1, but without DNA this stays unchecked. Germline-derived CDR1 and CDR2 are LGHDT and YNNKEL (reference sequence). The CDR3 extends over 14 amino acids. CDR3 in amino acids: CASRRTVNYNEQFF.

The V and J genes are TRBV12-3 or TRBV12-4 and TRBJ1-1. CDR3 length: 13 amino acids. Here the CDR3 reads CASSLPRRREAFF.

The chain links TRBV6-2 or TRBV6-3 to TRBJ1-2. This CDR3 comprises 14 residues. CDR1 MNHEY and CDR2 SVGEGT come from the germline V gene. CDR3: CASSYGRASYGYTF.

The chain has TRBV28 and TRBJ2-3; TCRdb proposes TRBD2, but this gene call is untestable without DNA. CDR1 and CDR2 from the germline V gene are MDHEN and SYDVKM. CDR3 size: 16 residues. CDR3: CASSFAGTSVTDTQYF.

The V call is TRBV6-4, the J call TRBJ2-3; as DNA is missing, the TRBD1 call by TCRdb cannot be tested. Looked up from germline, CDR1 is MRHNA and CDR2 is SNTAGT. The CDR3 has 15 amino acids. This CDR3 reads CASSVTGAHTDTQYF.

The rearrangement joins TRBV6-2 or TRBV6-3 to TRBJ1-2; TCRdb selects TRBD1, and the lack of DNA leaves this call unchecked. Germline V gene data show CDR1 as MNHEY and CDR2 as SVGEGT. This CDR3 is 15 amino acids long. The CDR3 is CASSYGPGQEYFYTF.

This chain uses TRBV20-1 with TRBJ2-1; TCRdb gives TRBD1 as the D gene, but with no DNA this cannot be confirmed. Per germline, CDR1 DFQATT and CDR2 SNEGSKA (reference sequence). This CDR3 has 17 residues. CDR3 sequence: CSARDPGDHSSYNEQFF.

The chain has TRBV20-1 and TRBJ2-1. The CDR3 runs to 15 residues. The V gene's germline CDR1 is DFQATT and CDR2 SNEGSKA (reference sequence). CDR3 sequence reads: CSATNPTLSYNEQFF.

J is TRBJ2-4 and V is TRBV7-2; the D gene TCRdb calls, TRBD1, cannot be checked with no DNA. The germline gives CDR1 SGHTA, CDR2 FQGNSA. The CDR3 is 16 residues long. The chain's CDR3 is CASSSRQALAKNIQYF.

This rearrangement joins TRBV5-1 to TRBJ2-3. The germline gives CDR1 SGHRS, CDR2 YFSETQ. The CDR3 is 14 residues long. The CDR3 region is CASSLGQHTDTQYF.

Here the CDR3 reads CATSDGPTDTQYF. The chain is built from TRBV5-1 and TRBJ2-3; TCRdb's D gene call, TRBD2, goes unchecked for lack of DNA. The CDR3 loop spans 13 amino acids. Germline V gene sequence: CDR1 SGHRS, CDR2 YFSETQ.

The chain has TRBV5-1 and TRBJ1-1; with no DNA, the TCRdb D assignment of TRBD1 cannot be verified. CDR1 and CDR2 from the germline V gene are SGHRS and YFSETQ. This CDR3 comprises 15 residues. The CDR3 region is CASSLEGDGGAEAFF.

The chain uses TRBV20-1 and TRBJ2-3; TCRdb indicates TRBD2, and absent DNA this call remains unverified. Germline V CDR1 and CDR2: DFQATT, SNEGSKA (reference sequence). There are 14 residues in the CDR3. The CDR3 loop reads CRMQAGASTDTQYF.

The V gene is TRBV29-1, the J gene TRBJ1-2. The CDR3 runs 11 residues. Per germline, CDR1 SQVTM and CDR2 ANQGSEA. The CDR3: CSVERSYGYTF.

The V gene is TRBV29-1, the J gene TRBJ2-7; TCRdb gives TRBD1 as the D gene, but with no DNA this cannot be confirmed. Germline-derived CDR1 and CDR2 are SQVTM and ANQGSEA. This CDR3 region has 14 residues. The CDR3 protein is CSVDLGQGIHEQYF.

The chain employs TRBV20-1 and TRBJ2-7; the TCRdb call, TRBD1, lacks DNA for checking. Per germline, CDR1 DFQATT and CDR2 SNEGSKA (reference sequence). The CDR3 loop spans 14 amino acids. This CDR3 reads CSASILAGAYEQYF.

V usage is TRBV20-1 and J usage is TRBJ2-7; TCRdb lists TRBD1, though no DNA is available to test this call. There are 14 residues in the CDR3. CDR1 DFQATT and CDR2 SNEGSKA come from the germline V gene (reference sequence). The CDR3 is CSASRDRGSYEQYF.

CDR3 residues: CAWRESGLTGPQHF. The genes are TRBV30 and TRBJ1-5. Germline CDR1 reads GTSNPN; CDR2 reads SVGIG (reference sequence). CDR3 size: 14 residues. The full variable domain, in which reference TRBV30 and TRBJ1-5 provide the parts outside the CDR3, is SQTIHQWPATLVQPVGSPLSLECTVEGTSNPNLYWYRQAAGRGLQLLFYSVGIGQISSEVPQNLSASRPQDRQFILSSKKLLLSDSGFYLCAWRESGLTGPQHFGDGTRLSIL.

The chain couples TRBV7-9 to TRBJ2-5; TCRdb returns TRBD1, unconfirmable since there is no DNA. From germline, CDR1 is SEHNR and CDR2 FQNEAQ (reference sequence). There are 14 residues in the CDR3. The CDR3 spells CASSLLEGVETQYF.

The chain carries TRBV3-1 and TRBJ2-1. Germline CDR1 is LGHDT and CDR2 is YNNKEL (reference sequence). This CDR3 region has 16 residues. The CDR3: CASSSDPSSSYNEQFF.

The chain carries TRBV18 and TRBJ1-1. The CDR3 has 17 amino acids. CDR1 is KGHSH, CDR2 LQKENI, per germline. The CDR3 sequence: CASSPPNRGGIKTEAFF.